Below are 15 T cell receptor beta chains sequenced from a single sample in a study of blood T cells in healthy people across ages. With a J-beta primer mix and a sample-barcoded 5' primer, a second PCR ran 7 to 11 cycles. TCRdb recomputed calls from the 5' RACE reads with MiXCR, one row per CDR3 protein. The sample consists of around 2 million distinct CDR3 sequences, roughly two fifths of them appearing once. The sample consisted of blood. The receptor source for this set is a human donor in good health.

This clonotype showed up just a few times. V usage is TRBV20-1 and J usage is TRBJ2-6, with 7 bases fitting TRBD1. V dropped 5 bases and J dropped 0; count of bases not matched to a gene: 4. The germline V gene has CDR1 DFQATT and CDR2 SNEGSKA (reference sequence). CDR3 length: 15 amino acids. The CDR3 region has the DNA TGCAGTGCTCATGGACAGGACTCTGGGGCCAACGTCCTGACTTTC. Translating it yields CSAHGQDSGANVLTF.

The chain uses TRBV7-3 and TRBJ1-1; D remains unclear. The CDR3 is made up of 13 amino acids. Germline V lookup: CDR1 SGHTA, CDR2 FQGTGA. Trimming cost V 2 bases and J 5 bases, with 9 bases left between them. The CDR3 here is CASSLLWETEAFF. In DNA, the CDR3 is TGTGCCAGCAGCTTATTATGGGAAACTGAAGCTTTCTTT.

A few counts support this clonotype. This sequence joins TRBV25-1 and TRBJ1-5, with TRBD1 identical over 7 bases. The CDR3 has 15 residues. The germline V gene encodes CDR1 MGHDK and CDR2 SYGVNS. The trim removed 4 bases at V and 4 bases at J, leaving 7 bases unmatched. DNA for the CDR3: TGTGCCAGCAGTGGGGCAACAGGGGCAAATCAGCCCCAGCATTTT. Protein product: CASSGATGANQPQHF. The variable domain in full, with the rest retrieved from reference TRBV25-1 and TRBJ1-5, is EADIYQTPRYLVIGTGKKITLECSQTMGHDKMYWYQQDPGMELHLIHYSYGVNSTEKGDLSSESTVSRIRTEHFPLTLESARPSHTSQYLCASSGATGANQPQHFGDGTRLSIL.

This chain joins TRBV2 and TRBJ1-6; D is uncertain. Germline lookup yields CDR1 SNHLY and CDR2 FYNNEI. The germline V and J ends were trimmed by 2 bases and 8 bases, with 10 bases remaining between them. The CDR3 runs 14 residues. The CDR3 DNA reads as TGTGCCAGCAGTGAAACGGGTCTAGATTCACCCCTCCACTTT. It yields the protein CASSETGLDSPLHF.

In this sample, this clonotype turned up a few times. This chain joins TRBV27 and TRBJ1-4, with D uncertain. Germline lookup yields CDR1 MNHEY and CDR2 SMNVEV (reference sequence). V dropped 5 bases and J dropped 1 base, with 14 bases sitting between them. This CDR3 is 16 amino acids long. CDR3 nucleotide sequence: TGTGCCAGCAGTACCCCTCGGGAGGGAACTAATGAAAAACTGTTTTTT. Amino acid sequence: CASSTPREGTNEKLFF. Combining the CDR3 with reference TRBV27 and TRBJ1-4 gives the whole variable domain EAQVTQNPRYLITVTGKKLTVTCSQNMNHEYMSWYRQDPGLGLRQIYYSMNVEVTDKGDVPEGYKVSRKEKRNFPLILESPSPNQTSLYFCASSTPREGTNEKLFFGSGTQLSVL.

Remarks on this clonotype: A much larger clone sits a single nucleotide away, making a read error possible. This chain uses TRBV2 with TRBJ2-1, with D tentatively TRBD1 or TRBD2 (5 bases each). CDR1 is SNHLY and CDR2 is FYNNEI in the germline V gene. V shed 11 bases and J shed 6 bases, with 17 bases lying between them. The CDR3 spans 13 residues. CDR3 in DNA: TGTGCCGCTAAGGCCGGGACCCCCAATGAGCAGTTCTTC. Translation gives CAAKAGTPNEQFF.

This clonotype was seen only a few times. The chain is built from TRBV5-1 and TRBJ2-6; D is undetermined. The CDR3 spans 15 residues. The germline V gene encodes CDR1 SGHRS and CDR2 YFSETQ. Trimming took off 6 bases at V and 1 base at J, with 11 bases between the two ends. In nucleotides, the CDR3 is TGCGCCAGCACCTCTATGGGGTCTGGGGCCAACGTCCTGACTTTC. Residues: CASTSMGSGANVLTF. Full variable domain (outside the CDR3, taken from reference TRBV5-1 and TRBJ2-6): KAGVTQTPRYLIKTRGQQVTLSCSPISGHRSVSWYQQTPGQGLQFLFEYFSETQRNKGNFPGRFSGRQFSNSRSEMNVSTLELGDSALYLCASTSMGSGANVLTFGAGSRLTVL.

This clonotype turned up a few times. The chain combines TRBV20-1 with TRBJ2-3; TRBD1 matches 7 bases. CDR1 is DFQATT, CDR2 SNEGSKA, per germline (reference sequence). The CDR3 covers 13 residues. V lost 1 base, J lost 3 bases, and 1 base stayed unmatched. The CDR3 DNA reads TGCAGTGCTAGAGTACAGGGGACAGATACGCAGTATTTT. Protein product: CSARVQGTDTQYF.

This clonotype was recorded a few times. J is TRBJ1-2 and V is TRBV20-1; unclear D gene. The germline V and J ends were trimmed by 0 bases and 8 bases, with 13 bases remaining between them. The CDR3 runs to 13 residues. Per the germline V gene, CDR1 is DFQATT and CDR2 is SNEGSKA (reference sequence). The CDR3 coding sequence is TGCAGTGCTAGAGAGGGCCTCCTTGGGGGCTACACCTTC. Translated: CSAREGLLGGYTF.

V gene TRBV20-1 combines with J gene TRBJ1-5, with D possibly TRBD1 on 5 matching bases. This CDR3 is 13 amino acids long. V lost 1 base and J lost 5, with 9 bases in between. The germline gives CDR1 DFQATT, CDR2 SNEGSKA (reference sequence). The CDR3 nucleotides are TGCAGTGCTAGAGTCGGGACCTATCAGCCCCAGCATTTT. As protein: CSARVGTYQPQHF.

The rearrangement joins TRBV4-3 to TRBJ2-2, with unresolved D. Trimming took off 0 bases at V and 4 bases at J, with 9 bases between the two ends. The CDR3 covers 15 residues. The germline V gene encodes CDR1 LGHNA and CDR2 YSLEER. The chain's CDR3 is CASSQDRPSTGELFF. The DNA of the CDR3 is TGCGCCAGCAGCCAAGATCGACCCTCCACCGGGGAGCTGTTTTTT.

This clonotype came up a few times. V is TRBV7-9 and J is TRBJ1-5, with no clear D. The CDR3 contains 17 residues. CDR1 is SEHNR, CDR2 FQNEAQ, per germline (reference sequence). V lost 1 base to trimming and J lost 5 bases, with 18 bases between them. CDR3 residues: CASSLEWGDTVYQPQHF. Here the CDR3 DNA reads TGTGCCAGCAGCTTAGAGTGGGGAGACACCGTCTATCAGCCCCAGCATTTT.

The chain is built from TRBV29-1 and TRBJ1-1, with D possibly matching TRBD1 (6 bases). The ends were cut back, 4 bases at V and 4 bases at J, with 13 bases in the middle. From germline, CDR1 is SQVTM and CDR2 ANQGSEA. The CDR3 has 13 residues. The CDR3 coding sequence is TGCAGCGTTGTATTCCTAGGGGGCACTGAAGCTTTCTTT. Amino acid sequence: CSVVFLGGTEAFF.

This chain links TRBV11-2 with TRBJ2-5; 8 nucleotides line up with TRBD1. CDR1 is SGHAT, CDR2 FQNNGV, per germline. CDR3 size: 14 residues. After removal of 4 bases from V and 5 bases from J, the junction contained 6 bases not matched to a gene. The CDR3 coding sequence is TGTGCCAGCAGCTCACGGACAGGGATGGAGACCCAGTACTTC. This sequence encodes CASSSRTGMETQYF.

This clonotype appeared a few times. The chain joins TRBV12-3 or TRBV12-4 to TRBJ1-5; 7 nucleotides line up with TRBD1. The trim removed 6 bases at V and 4 bases at J, leaving 9 bases unmatched. The CDR3 extends over 15 amino acids. CDR3 loop: CASSPRQGLNQPQHF. The CDR3 nucleotides are TGTGCCAGCAGCCCAAGACAGGGACTAAATCAGCCCCAGCATTTT.